The 17 T cell receptor beta chains below were found in one sample sequenced in a study of blood T cell repertoires in COVID-19. TCRdb's table, derived via immunoSEQ multiplex PCR, lists solely in-frame clones and lacks some. The sample consists of around 250,000 clones, 85% to 90% of them appearing once. The sample comprised PBMCs or T cells enriched from blood (not recorded which). Every receptor here comes from a woman aged 25-40 years with acute COVID-19.

This chain uses TRBV9 with TRBJ2-7; unclear D gene. The CDR3 has 14 residues. The V gene lost 0 bases and the J gene lost 2 bases, with 9 bases spanning the gap. Germline CDR1 and CDR2: SGDLS and YYNGEE. The CDR3 reads CASSVAVEPYEQYF. CDR3 sequence (DNA): TGTGCCAGCAGCGTAGCGGTAGAACCCTACGAGCAGTACTTC.

This chain links TRBV12-3 or TRBV12-4 with TRBJ2-4; 7 bases are a match to TRBD2. The CDR3 has 13 amino acids. V lost 3 bases to trimming and J lost 9 bases; unmatched junction nucleotides: 5. Here the CDR3 DNA reads TGTGCCAGCAGTTTTGAGGGGAGGGGCATTCAGTACTTC. As protein: CASSFEGRGIQYF.

This chain links TRBV28 with TRBJ2-1, with 9 bases matching TRBD2. Germline assignment: CDR1 MDHEN and CDR2 SYDVKM. V gave up 5 bases and J gave up 7 bases; unmatched junction bases: 12. CDR3 size: 16 residues. CDR3 DNA: TGTGCCAGCAGTCCCTTTACGCTTAGCGGGAGTAATGAGCAGTTCTTC. This encodes CASSPFTLSGSNEQFF.

CDR3 in DNA: TGTGCCACCAGCAGAGTTTTCGATGAAAAACTGTTTTTT. Protein product: CATSRVFDEKLFF. The genes are TRBV15 and TRBJ1-4; D is ambiguous. The CDR3 extends over 13 amino acids. Deletions cut 1 base from V and 6 bases from J, with 6 bases between. Germline CDR1 and CDR2: LNHNV and YYDKDF (reference sequence).

The chain couples TRBV11-2 to TRBJ2-7; 8 bases are a match to TRBD1. This CDR3 contains 16 residues. Germline assignment: CDR1 SGHAT and CDR2 FQNNGV. Unmatched junction bases numbered 9, after V lost 1 base and J lost 4 bases. The CDR3 nucleotides are TGTGCCAGCAGCTTAGGACAGGGGAAAGGAGGATACGAGCAGTACTTC. Its protein product is CASSLGQGKGGYEQYF.

This chain links TRBV7-9 with TRBJ2-1; 7 positions match TRBD1. The CDR3 contains 13 residues. Germline V gene lookup returns CDR1 SEHNR and CDR2 FQNEAQ (reference sequence). Unmatched junction bases numbered 5, after V lost 5 bases and J lost 7 bases. This CDR3 is CASSHRDSNEQFF. The CDR3 nucleotides read TGTGCCAGCAGCCACAGGGACAGTAATGAGCAGTTCTTC.

This chain links TRBV2 with TRBJ2-7; 10 nucleotides line up with TRBD1. The CDR3 is 15 amino acids. Per germline, CDR1 SNHLY and CDR2 FYNNEI. Trimming at V came to 5 bases and at J to 4 bases, leaving 8 bases not matched to a gene. For the CDR3, the DNA is TGTGCCAGCAGTCAACCAGGACAGGGGGGATACGAGCAGTACTTC. Protein: CASSQPGQGGYEQYF.

The chain recombines TRBV11-3 with TRBJ2-7; possibly TRBD2 for D (5 bases). The CDR3 totals 15 residues. Germline V lookup: CDR1 SGHNT, CDR2 YENEEA. Trimming shortened V by 8 bases and J by 2 bases, and 19 bases separated the two germline ends. The DNA of the CDR3 is TGTGCCAGCCCATCCTCAGCGGATCGACCCTACGAGCAGTACTTC. Translation: CASPSSADRPYEQYF.

This chain uses TRBV29-1 with TRBJ1-3; 9 bases are shared with TRBD1. CDR1 SQVTM and CDR2 ANQGSEA come from the germline V gene. J was trimmed by 0 bases and V by 5 bases; bases with no gene match: 11. CDR3 size: 17 residues. CDR3 amino acids: CSVQISGTGSSGNTIYF. In DNA form, the CDR3 reads TGCAGCGTTCAAATATCCGGGACAGGGAGCTCTGGAAACACCATATATTTT.

V usage is TRBV28 and J usage is TRBJ2-1, with 7 positions matching TRBD1. This CDR3 contains 14 residues. The ends lost 2 bases at V and 4 bases at J; junction bases unmatched: 2. CDR1 is MDHEN and CDR2 is SYDVKM in the germline V gene. CDR3 amino acids: CASSLGDRYNEQFF. Here the CDR3 DNA reads TGTGCCAGCAGTTTAGGGGACAGATACAATGAGCAGTTCTTC.

The chain joins TRBV6-4 to TRBJ2-1; 8 positions match TRBD1. With V trimmed by 0 bases and J by 8 bases, 3 bases remained unmatched. The CDR3 runs to 14 residues. Germline V lookup: CDR1 MRHNA, CDR2 SNTAGT. As DNA, the CDR3 is TGTGCCAGCAGTGACTCACAGGGGGAGGATGAGCAGTTCTTC. This encodes CASSDSQGEDEQFF.

The V and J genes are TRBV19 and TRBJ2-6, with D tentatively TRBD1 (5 bases). Germline assignment: CDR1 LNHDA and CDR2 SQIVND (reference sequence). Trimming took 3 bases from V and 0 from J, leaving 15 bases between them. This CDR3 region has 18 residues. CDR3 sequence reads: CASSMSYRQSSGANVLTF. In nucleotides, the CDR3 is TGTGCCAGTAGTATGTCGTACAGGCAAAGCTCTGGGGCCAACGTCCTGACTTTC.

There are a few counts of this clone. V is TRBV4-1 and J is TRBJ1-6; D ambiguous. Germline V gives CDR1 MGHRA, CDR2 YSYEKL. This CDR3 spans 16 amino acids. The ends were cut back, 4 bases at V and 11 bases at J, with 21 bases in the middle. The CDR3 region is CASSPSQIGLKAPLHF. CDR3 in DNA: TGCGCCAGCAGCCCTAGTCAGATCGGACTTAAGGCACCCCTCCACTTT.

The chain links TRBV6-2 or TRBV6-3 to TRBJ2-1; maybe TRBD1 (5 bases). CDR1 and CDR2 from the germline V gene are MNHEY and SVGEGT. The V and J ends lost 6 bases and 6 bases respectively, with 18 bases between them. The length of the CDR3 is 15 residues. The CDR3 protein is CASSLRQSIGNEQFF. Written as DNA, the CDR3 is TGTGCCAGCAGCCTTAGACAGAGCATTGGCAATGAGCAGTTCTTC.

The rearrangement links TRBV7-9 to TRBJ2-1; 8 nucleotides match TRBD1. The CDR3 has 16 residues. V shed 6 bases and J 3 bases; nucleotides not matched to a gene: 10. CDR1 is SEHNR, CDR2 FQNEAQ, per germline (reference sequence). CDR3 DNA sequence: TGTGCCAGCAGGAATCGGACAGGGCTTAACTACAATGAGCAGTTCTTC. This encodes CASRNRTGLNYNEQFF.

J is TRBJ2-7 and V is TRBV5-1; 8 bases align to TRBD2. The CDR3 is 16 amino acids. Germline CDR1 and CDR2: SGHRS and YFSETQ. Trimming removed 0 bases from V and 2 bases from J; junction bases left unmatched: 7. CDR3 nucleotides: TGCGCCAGCAGCTTGGAATCTACTAGCGGTACCTACGAGCAGTACTTC. This gives the protein CASSLESTSGTYEQYF. The whole variable domain, remainder taken from reference TRBV5-1 and TRBJ2-7, is KAGVTQTPRYLIKTRGQQVTLSCSPISGHRSVSWYQQTPGQGLQFLFEYFSETQRNKGNFPGRFSGRQFSNSRSEMNVSTLELGDSALYLCASSLESTSGTYEQYFGPGTRLTVT.

This clone was recorded only once. The chain has TRBV15 and TRBJ2-7, with 10 bases lining up with TRBD2. After removal of 6 bases from V and 3 bases from J, the junction contained 17 bases not matched to a gene. Germline CDR1 is LNHNV and CDR2 is YYDKDF (reference sequence). The CDR3 is made up of 18 amino acids. This CDR3 reads CATRSTLASGRGGYEQYF. CDR3 bases: TGTGCCACCAGATCGACGCTAGCTAGCGGGAGAGGGGGCTACGAGCAGTACTTC.